The source of this T cell receptor beta chain is a study of glioma-infiltrating T cells. Study as a whole: Before surgery, glioma patients received dexamethasone for at most six days.

Notes on the study in general: Patients with low tissue-blood divergence carried a signature set of shared blood CDR3 motifs.

Trimming took off 4 bases at V and 3 bases at J, with 12 bases between the two ends. Germline V gives CDR1 SGHTA, CDR2 FQGNSA. The CDR3 is made up of 14 amino acids. As for this clonotype: Its antigen remains unidentified.

Using RNA template, CDR3s of TCR alpha and beta were amplified with iRepertoire arm-PCR. One-step reverse transcription and amplification started from roughly 100-400 ng of tissue mRNA or PBMC total RNA. TCRdb passed the multiplex PCR reads through MiXCR, listing each CDR3 protein once. This table holds a few hundred thousand distinct CDR3 sequences, 41% found once. The clonotype comes from a human donor with low-grade glioma or glioblastoma, undergoing nonglioma brain surgery, or in good health (not recorded which). Material: glioma tissue, nonneoplastic brain tissue, or PBMCs (not recorded which). The V gene is TRBV7-2, the J gene TRBJ1-2, with a tentative D call TRBD1 (6 bases). The CDR3 region is CASSSQGPHYGYTF. The DNA of the CDR3 is TGTGCCAGCAGCTCTCAGGGGCCCCACTATGGCTACACCTTC.